These 30 T cell receptor beta chains were all obtained from the same sample, sequenced in a study of technical replicates of blood from a handful of donors. The method was immunoSEQ multiplex PCR; TCRdb's version includes in-frame clones alone and lacks a portion of them. The table lists around 72,000 clones, approximately 98% of them singletons. The sequenced material came from T cells isolated from PBMCs. The receptors were sampled from a human donor in good health.

V and J are TRBV11-3 and TRBJ2-7; 11 bases are shared with TRBD2. Germline lookup yields CDR1 SGHNT and CDR2 YENEEA. The CDR3 runs 17 residues. V lost 6 bases to trimming and J lost 4 bases; unmatched junction nucleotides: 14. In DNA form, the CDR3 reads TGTGCCAGCAGTACGGGACTAGCGGAAACCTCCTTTTACGAGCAGTACTTC. Residues: CASSTGLAETSFYEQYF.

This sequence joins TRBV30 and TRBJ2-1, with D uncertain. CDR3 size: 11 residues. V gave up 3 bases and J gave up 8 bases, with 8 bases separating them. Germline assignment: CDR1 GTSNPN and CDR2 SVGIG (reference sequence). The CDR3: CAWSSLDEQFF. DNA of the CDR3: TGTGCCTGGAGCTCGTTAGATGAGCAGTTCTTC.

The rearrangement links TRBV19 to TRBJ1-1; D uncertain. This CDR3 contains 13 residues. V lost 2 bases, J lost 1 base, and 5 bases lay in between. The germline V gene encodes CDR1 LNHDA and CDR2 SQIVND (reference sequence). The CDR3 region has the DNA TGTGCCAGTAGTATAACAAGGAACACTGAAGCTTTCTTT. This encodes CASSITRNTEAFF. Supplemented by reference TRBV19 and TRBJ1-1, the full variable domain reads DGGITQSPKYLFRKEGQNVTLSCEQNLNHDAMYWYRQDPGQGLRLIYYSQIVNDFQKGDIAEGYSVSREKKESFPLTVTSAQKNPTAFYLCASSITRNTEAFFGQGTRLTVV.

This sequence joins TRBV10-3 and TRBJ2-2; 7 nucleotides line up with TRBD1. Germline V gene sequence: CDR1 ENHRY, CDR2 SYGVKD. V trimming: 4 bases; J trimming: 1 base; junction bases outside the gene matches: 0. This CDR3 comprises 14 residues. This chain's CDR3 is CAISGQGNTGELFF. The DNA for the CDR3 is TGTGCCATCAGTGGACAGGGGAACACCGGGGAGCTGTTTTTT.

The rearrangement joins TRBV28 to TRBJ2-3; D is unresolved. Trimming removed 7 bases from V and 1 base from J, with 9 bases in between. Looked up from germline, CDR1 is MDHEN and CDR2 is SYDVKM. The CDR3 is made up of 13 amino acids. The CDR3 sequence is CASNSEGTDTQYF. The CDR3 bases are TGTGCCAGCAATTCAGAAGGCACAGATACGCAGTATTTT.

About this clone: It is unclear where the CDR3 begins or ends on the DNA, so no DNA is shown, and the CDR3 is as TCRdb lists it. The gene calls are TRBV7-2 and TRBJ2-7; no DNA check was done on the table's D call, TRBD2. Germline CDR1 is SGHTA and CDR2 is FQGNSA. The CDR3 spans 15 residues, counting both ends. The CDR3 protein is CASSFGSGYAYEQYF.

The J gene is TRBJ2-7, the V gene TRBV5-6, with D possibly matching TRBD1 (6 bases). This CDR3 comprises 15 residues. CDR1 and CDR2 from the germline V gene are SGHDT and YYEEEE. Trimming cost V 4 bases and J 2 bases, with 16 bases left between them. The CDR3 DNA is TGTGCCAGCAGCCCTGGCGGACAGCTCACCTACGAGCAGTACTTC. This encodes CASSPGGQLTYEQYF. Based on the CDR3 plus reference TRBV5-6 and TRBJ2-7, the full variable domain is DAGVTQSPTHLIKTRGQQVTLRCSPKSGHDTVSWYQQALGQGPQFIFQYYEEEERQRGNFPDRFSGHQFPNYSSELNVNALLLGDSALYLCASSPGGQLTYEQYFGPGTRLTVT.

The CDR3, as DNA: TGTGCCAGCAGCCCGGGACAGGGGCACTATGGCTACACCTTC. This codes for CASSPGQGHYGYTF. This chain joins TRBV7-3 and TRBJ1-2; TRBD1 matches at 10 bases. The CDR3 is made up of 14 amino acids. V lost 5 bases and J lost 3; bases outside the gene matches: 3. CDR1 and CDR2 from the germline V gene are SGHTA and FQGTGA.

This chain uses TRBV27 with TRBJ1-2, with D possibly TRBD1 on 6 matching bases. The CDR3 covers 14 residues. Germline V gene sequence: CDR1 MNHEY, CDR2 SMNVEV (reference sequence). Trimming removed 4 bases from V and 4 bases from J, with 13 bases in between. Written as DNA, the CDR3 is TGTGCCAGCAGTTCAAACAGGGCTGGCTATGGCTACACCTTC. Amino acids: CASSSNRAGYGYTF.

The rearrangement joins TRBV30 to TRBJ2-1, with TRBD2 as a possible D gene (6 bases). The CDR3 covers 12 residues. Trimming cost V 3 bases and J 8 bases, with 11 bases left between them. Germline V gene sequence: CDR1 GTSNPN, CDR2 SVGIG (reference sequence). CDR3 in DNA: TGTGCCTGGAGCGGGACTTCGCATGAGCAGTTCTTC. Amino acid sequence: CAWSGTSHEQFF. The whole variable domain, filled in from reference TRBV30 and TRBJ2-1, reads SQTIHQWPATLVQPVGSPLSLECTVEGTSNPNLYWYRQAAGRGLQLLFYSVGIGQISSEVPQNLSASRPQDRQFILSSKKLLLSDSGFYLCAWSGTSHEQFFGPGTRLTVL.

The chain uses TRBV5-8 and TRBJ2-1, with TRBD1 matching 10 bases. The CDR3 is 16 residues long. Germline V CDR1 and CDR2: SGHTS, YDEGEE. V lost 4 bases, J lost 3 bases, and 7 bases stayed unmatched. CDR3 sequence reads: CASSGRDRGFYNEQFF. The CDR3 DNA reads TGTGCCAGCAGCGGACGGGACAGGGGATTCTACAATGAGCAGTTCTTC.

The chain is built from TRBV28 and TRBJ2-7; 8 bases agree with TRBD2. The CDR3 loop spans 14 amino acids. After removal of 1 base from V and 6 bases from J, the junction contained 5 bases not matched to a gene. Per germline, CDR1 MDHEN and CDR2 SYDVKM. CDR3 sequence (DNA): TGTGCCAGCAGTTTATACGGGAGGGCGGGCGAGCAGTACTTC. Amino acids: CASSLYGRAGEQYF.

V gene TRBV2 combines with J gene TRBJ2-7; 9 bases agree with TRBD1. Germline V CDR1 and CDR2: SNHLY, FYNNEI. Trimming cost V 7 bases and J 5 bases; bases outside gene matches: 6. The CDR3 has 13 residues. The CDR3 bases are TGTGCCAGCATAGGACAGGGGACTAACGAGCAGTACTTC. It is translated as CASIGQGTNEQYF.

CDR3 nucleotides: TGTGCCTCTGGATGGGTGGATTGGACGGGAGGAAATACAGATACGCAGTATTTT. This gives the protein CASGWVDWTGGNTDTQYF. The rearrangement links TRBV30 to TRBJ2-3, with 7 bases that match TRBD2. The germline CDR1 and CDR2 sequences are GTSNPN and SVGIG (reference sequence). This CDR3 spans 18 amino acids. After removal of 7 bases from V and 3 bases from J, the junction contained 22 bases not matched to a gene. Looking up the rest from reference TRBV30 and TRBJ2-3 gives the full variable domain: SQTIHQWPATLVQPVGSPLSLECTVEGTSNPNLYWYRQAAGRGLQLLFYSVGIGQISSEVPQNLSASRPQDRQFILSSKKLLLSDSGFYLCASGWVDWTGGNTDTQYFGPGTRLTVL.

The rearrangement uses TRBV10-3 and TRBJ2-7; 14 bases line up with TRBD2. CDR3 length: 15 residues. V trimming: 0 bases; J trimming: 7 bases; junction bases outside the gene matches: 2. The germline gives CDR1 ENHRY, CDR2 SYGVKD. For the CDR3, the DNA is TGTGCCATCAGTGAGTCGGGACTAGCGGGAGAGGAGCAGTACTTC. Protein: CAISESGLAGEEQYF.

The V call is TRBV6-6, the J call TRBJ2-7, with 8 bases aligning to TRBD2. V lost 5 bases, J lost 3 bases, and 12 bases stayed unmatched. Germline CDR1 MNHNY, CDR2 SVGAGI (reference sequence). The CDR3 has 16 residues. Here the CDR3 reads CASSLNIAGPNYEQYF. The CDR3 coding sequence is TGTGCCAGCAGTCTTAATATAGCGGGACCTAACTACGAGCAGTACTTC.

With regard to this clone: Other DNA variants within this sample encode the same CDR3. This rearrangement joins TRBV10-3 to TRBJ2-7; D might be TRBD1 (5 bases). Trimming took 6 bases from V and 1 from J, leaving 7 bases between them. CDR1 is ENHRY, CDR2 SYGVKD, per germline. CDR3 length: 12 amino acids. The CDR3 reads CAIRQGSYEQYF. The CDR3 bases are TGTGCCATCAGGCAGGGTTCCTACGAGCAGTACTTC.

This clone was observed once. This rearrangement joins TRBV16 to TRBJ2-1; no clear D gene. There are 17 residues in the CDR3. Germline assignment: CDR1 KGHSY and CDR2 FQNENV. Trimming shortened V by 6 bases and J by 3 bases, and 21 bases separated the two germline ends. CDR3 sequence: CASSRISTVAGYNEQFF. The CDR3 DNA reads as TGTGCCAGCAGTCGAATATCGACGGTAGCCGGCTACAATGAGCAGTTCTTC. Variable domain in full (rest from reference TRBV16 and TRBJ2-1): GEEVAQTPKHLVRGEGQKAKLYCAPIKGHSYVFWYQQVLKNEFKFLISFQNENVFDETGMPKERFSAKCLPNSPCSLEIQATKLEDSAVYFCASSRISTVAGYNEQFFGPGTRLTVL.

The chain is built from TRBV11-3 and TRBJ2-1; TRBD2 might be the D (5 bases). CDR3 length equals 12 residues. The germline V and J ends were trimmed by 3 bases and 8 bases, with 8 bases remaining between them. The germline V gene encodes CDR1 SGHNT and CDR2 YENEEA. The CDR3 sequence is CASSLARDEQFF. CDR3 bases: TGTGCCAGCAGCTTGGCGCGGGATGAGCAGTTCTTC.

V and J are TRBV7-9 and TRBJ1-2; D is ambiguous. Germline V gene lookup returns CDR1 SEHNR and CDR2 FQNEAQ (reference sequence). The CDR3 runs 13 residues. V lost 1 base to trimming and J lost 4 bases, with 7 bases between them. The DNA of the CDR3 is TGTGCCAGCAGCTTAGGTAGATCCTATGGCTACACCTTC. This gives the protein CASSLGRSYGYTF.

The chain is built from TRBV2 and TRBJ2-1; TRBD2 agrees at 8 bases. J gave up 6 bases and V 4 bases, and 14 bases lay outside the gene matches. The CDR3 has 17 amino acids. Per the germline V gene, CDR1 is SNHLY and CDR2 is FYNNEI. The CDR3 nucleotides read TGTGCCAGCAGTGGGGTGATGGGGTACGGACTAGCCAATGAGCAGTTCTTC. Its protein is CASSGVMGYGLANEQFF.

The chain uses TRBV29-1 and TRBJ1-3; 9 nucleotides match TRBD1. The CDR3 totals 12 residues. The V gene end was trimmed by 7 bases and the J gene end by 7 bases; junction bases not matched to a gene: 5. Germline V gene data show CDR1 as SQVTM and CDR2 as ANQGSEA. DNA of the CDR3: TGCAGCGCCGACAGGGGGTCTAACACCATATATTTT. Protein sequence: CSADRGSNTIYF. The full variable domain, with the rest looked up from reference TRBV29-1 and TRBJ1-3, is SAVISQKPSRDICQRGTSLTIQCQVDSQVTMMFWYRQQPGQSLTLIATANQGSEATYESGFVIDKFPISRPNLTFSTLTVSNMSPEDSSIYLCSADRGSNTIYFGEGSWLTVV.

The chain employs TRBV2 and TRBJ2-7; no clear D gene. In germline, CDR1 is SNHLY, CDR2 FYNNEI. Trimming removed 7 bases at V and 2 bases at J, with 9 bases between. This CDR3 spans 12 amino acids. CDR3 residues: CASTLRPYEQYF. The CDR3 DNA sequence: TGTGCCAGCACTTTGCGGCCCTACGAGCAGTACTTC.

The chain is built from TRBV6-1 and TRBJ2-7; D gene ambiguous. CDR1 and CDR2 (germline): MNHNS, SASEGT. This CDR3 has 15 residues. Trimming pared 3 bases from V and 3 bases from J, leaving 15 bases between. CDR3: CASSEVAVHNYEQYF. The DNA of the CDR3 is TGTGCCAGCAGTGAGGTAGCCGTCCACAACTACGAGCAGTACTTC.

This clone was counted only a few times. J is TRBJ1-4 and V is TRBV4-1; 7 bases line up with TRBD1. V trimming: 7 bases; J trimming: 7 bases; junction bases outside the gene matches: 21. The CDR3 is 18 amino acids. Germline values: CDR1 MGHRA, CDR2 YSYEKL. The chain's CDR3 is CASKSLTARDSLFEKLFF. The DNA of the CDR3 is TGCGCCAGCAAATCGCTGACCGCCAGGGACAGCTTATTTGAAAAACTGTTTTTT.

In nucleotides, the CDR3 is TGTGCCAGCAGCGGGACAGGGGTGGTCTACGAGCAGTACTTC. Translated: CASSGTGVVYEQYF. The V call is TRBV7-2, the J call TRBJ2-7, with TRBD1 matching 10 bases. This CDR3 contains 14 residues. Germline CDR1 and CDR2: SGHTA and FQGNSA. Unmatched junction bases numbered 4, after V lost 5 bases and J lost 3 bases.

The chain joins TRBV10-2 to TRBJ1-2, with D tentatively TRBD1 (6 bases). Trimming stripped 2 bases from V and 6 bases from J, with 10 bases between. The CDR3 has 13 amino acids. Germline V gives CDR1 WSHSY, CDR2 SAAADI. CDR3 residues: CASSETGQDGYTF. The CDR3 DNA reads as TGCGCCAGCAGTGAGACAGGGCAGGATGGCTACACCTTC.

The rearrangement links TRBV6-6 to TRBJ2-5; 7 positions match TRBD2. Looked up from germline, CDR1 is MNHNY and CDR2 is SVGAGI (reference sequence). V trimming: 8 bases; J trimming: 2 bases; junction bases outside the gene matches: 8. CDR3 length: 14 amino acids. The CDR3: CASSGTSVQETQYF. The CDR3 DNA is TGTGCCAGCTCCGGCACTAGCGTACAAGAGACCCAGTACTTC.

The gene calls are TRBV10-3 and TRBJ1-1; D unresolved. Looked up from germline, CDR1 is ENHRY and CDR2 is SYGVKD. The CDR3 contains 12 residues. Trimming took off 10 bases at V and 2 bases at J, with 11 bases between the two ends. The CDR3 loop is CARTVPNTEAFF. CDR3 coding DNA: TGTGCCAGAACAGTCCCTAACACTGAAGCTTTCTTT.

V is TRBV28 and J is TRBJ2-7; D perhaps matches TRBD1 (6 bases). Deletions cut 6 bases from V and 2 bases from J, with 14 bases between. Looked up from germline, CDR1 is MDHEN and CDR2 is SYDVKM. The CDR3 sequence is 14 residues long. The DNA for the CDR3 is TGTGCCAGCAGCCTTGGACAGCAACCCTACGAGCAGTACTTC. Its protein is CASSLGQQPYEQYF.